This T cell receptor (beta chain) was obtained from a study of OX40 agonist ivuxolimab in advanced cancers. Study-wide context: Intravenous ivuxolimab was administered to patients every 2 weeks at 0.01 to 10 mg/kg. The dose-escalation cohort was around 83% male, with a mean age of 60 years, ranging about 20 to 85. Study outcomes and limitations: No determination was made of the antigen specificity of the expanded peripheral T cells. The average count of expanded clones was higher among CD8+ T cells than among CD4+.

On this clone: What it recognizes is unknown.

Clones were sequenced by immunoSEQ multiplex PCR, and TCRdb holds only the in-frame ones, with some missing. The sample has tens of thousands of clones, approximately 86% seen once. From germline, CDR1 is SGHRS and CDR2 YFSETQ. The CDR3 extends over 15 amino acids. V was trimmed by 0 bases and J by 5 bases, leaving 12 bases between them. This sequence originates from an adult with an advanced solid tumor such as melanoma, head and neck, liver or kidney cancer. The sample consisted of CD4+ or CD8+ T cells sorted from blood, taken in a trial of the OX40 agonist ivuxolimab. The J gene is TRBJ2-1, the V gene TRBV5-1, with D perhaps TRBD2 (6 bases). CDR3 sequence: CASSLGVGGHNEQFF. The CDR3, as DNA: TGCGCCAGCAGCTTGGGGGTCGGGGGACACAATGAGCAGTTCTTC.